The 16 T cell receptor beta chains presented below share a single source sample, sequenced in a study of metastatic and nonmetastatic thyroid tumors. Every patient was untreated before thyroid surgery. MiXCR reprocessed the PCR reads for TCRdb. Of about 13,000 clones in the sample, approximately 33% were seen once. Specimen: tumor tissue. Every receptor here comes from a male donor with papillary thyroid cancer or a benign thyroid nodule (not recorded which). Some clones in this sample may be carry-over from other donors' samples.

This clone was counted a few times. Germline is not matched at one junction end, which may reflect a read error. The chain carries TRBV10-2 and TRBJ1-1; D uncertain. CDR3 length: 14 amino acids. Germline V gene data show CDR1 as WSHSY and CDR2 as SAAADI. This CDR3 is CASGESTRNTEAFF. The CDR3 DNA follows: TGCGCCAGCGGTGAGTCGACCAGGAACACTGAAGCTTTCTTT.

V is TRBV6-1 and J is TRBJ2-7; the match to TRBD2 covers 8 bases. CDR3 size: 14 residues. Germline V CDR1 and CDR2: MNHNS, SASEGT. The ends lost 6 bases at V and 6 bases at J; junction bases unmatched: 10. This chain's CDR3 is CASSLGTRISEQYF. The CDR3 bases are TGTGCCAGCAGCCTCGGGACTAGGATTTCCGAGCAGTACTTC.

V usage is TRBV19 and J usage is TRBJ1-5; 12 bases are a match to TRBD1. This CDR3 has 17 amino acids. The V and J ends lost 6 bases and 2 bases, in that order; junction bases with no gene match: 8. CDR1 is LNHDA, CDR2 SQIVND, per germline (reference sequence). The CDR3 loop is CASRPGQGASGNQPQHF. The CDR3 DNA sequence: TGTGCCAGTAGGCCGGGACAGGGGGCAAGTGGCAATCAGCCCCAGCATTTT.

V and J are TRBV4-3 and TRBJ2-7, with D tentatively TRBD2 (6 bases). CDR1 and CDR2 (germline): LGHNA, YSLEER. The CDR3 is 16 amino acids. V was shortened by 2 bases and J by 5 bases, with 19 bases between the two germline ends. The CDR3 nucleotides are TGCGCCAGCAGCCAAACCCCGGGACCCCCGGGAGACGAGCAGTACTTC. Translation: CASSQTPGPPGDEQYF.

There are a few counts of this clone. The rearrangement joins TRBV19 to TRBJ1-6, with D maybe TRBD1 (5 bases). The length of the CDR3 is 14 residues. Trimming pared 6 bases from V and 7 bases from J, leaving 13 bases between. Per germline, CDR1 LNHDA and CDR2 SQIVND (reference sequence). The CDR3 loop is CASRTDSSNSPLHF. CDR3 DNA: TGTGCCAGTAGGACAGACAGCTCCAATTCACCCCTCCACTTT.

This clone showed up just a few times. The rearrangement links TRBV6-1 to TRBJ2-2; possibly TRBD1 for D (6 bases). Germline V CDR1 and CDR2: MNHNS, SASEGT. The CDR3 loop spans 15 amino acids. Trimming cost V 6 bases and J 8 bases, with 19 bases left between them. The CDR3 DNA sequence: TGTGCCAGCAGAGACCTTATGGATACAGGGGGGGAGCTGTTTTTT. This sequence encodes CASRDLMDTGGELFF.

This clone was seen many times. A much larger clone differs by one base, so this may be a read error. This sample also contains other DNA sequences that code for the same CDR3. This chain uses TRBV20-1 with TRBJ2-7; no clear D. This CDR3 spans 12 amino acids. The germline gives CDR1 DFQATT, CDR2 SNEGSKA (reference sequence). CDR3: CSARDSIYEQYF. The CDR3 DNA reads TGCAGTGCGAGAGATTCCATCTACGAGCAGTACTTC.

The chain joins TRBV9 to TRBJ2-5; D is uncertain. Germline values: CDR1 SGDLS, CDR2 YYNGEE. V was cut by 6 bases and J by 0 bases, with 9 bases left in between. The CDR3 has 13 amino acids. This CDR3 reads CASNEEDQETQYF. The CDR3 nucleotides read TGTGCCAGCAACGAAGAGGACCAAGAGACCCAGTACTTC.

V and J are TRBV2 and TRBJ2-7, with D possibly called TRBD1 or TRBD2 (5 bases each). The germline gives CDR1 SNHLY, CDR2 FYNNEI. The CDR3 is 15 residues long. Trimming left V 5 bases short and J 5 bases short, with 19 bases between. The CDR3 loop reads CASSRDRLVIHEQYV. The CDR3 coding sequence is TGTGCCAGCAGTCGGGACCGCTTAGTGATCCACGAGCAGTACGTC.

This chain joins TRBV20-1 and TRBJ2-3, with 10 bases lining up with TRBD2. J lost 6 bases, V lost 5 bases, and 11 bases had no gene match. From germline, CDR1 is DFQATT and CDR2 SNEGSKA (reference sequence). The CDR3 has 15 residues. DNA for the CDR3: TGCAGTGCTGACGTACTAGCGGGAAGTCCGGATACGCAGTATTTT. It encodes CSADVLAGSPDTQYF.

The DNA of the CDR3 is TGTGCCAGCAGTTCCGCGGGTGCTAAAGAGACCCAGTACTTC. This gives the protein CASSSAGAKETQYF. This rearrangement joins TRBV6-5 to TRBJ2-5, with D possibly TRBD2 on 5 matching bases. Per germline, CDR1 MNHEY and CDR2 SVGAGI. V was cut by 4 bases and J by 3 bases, with 12 bases left in between. The CDR3 has 14 amino acids.

J is TRBJ1-6 and V is TRBV3-1; 9 nucleotides line up with TRBD1. Germline values: CDR1 LGHDT, CDR2 YNNKEL (reference sequence). After removal of 5 bases from V and 7 bases from J, the junction contained 3 bases not matched to a gene. This CDR3 has 14 residues. The DNA of the CDR3 is TGTGCCAGCAGCTCCGGGACAGGGAATTCACCCCTCCACTTT. This translates into CASSSGTGNSPLHF.

This clone is large. J is TRBJ1-4 and V is TRBV15, with a possible D match to TRBD1 (5 bases). Trimming removed 9 bases from V and 10 bases from J, with 15 bases in between. This CDR3 contains 12 residues. Germline CDR1 is LNHNV and CDR2 is YYDKDF (reference sequence). The CDR3 bases are TGTGCCACGGGACCCCTTGGAGGAAAACTGTTTTTT. Translation gives CATGPLGGKLFF.

This clone was detected only once. The V call is TRBV4-1, the J call TRBJ2-7; a possible D gene is TRBD2 (5 bases). Germline V gene lookup returns CDR1 MGHRA and CDR2 YSYEKL. The CDR3 extends over 13 amino acids. Trimming took off 5 bases at V and 0 bases at J, with 8 bases between the two ends. CDR3 sequence (DNA): TGCGCCAGCAGCTTAACTAGCTCCTACGAGCAGTACTTC. Its translation is CASSLTSSYEQYF.

About this clone: The junction does not match germline at one end; this may be a read error. The chain combines TRBV5-1 with TRBJ2-7, with 8 bases fitting TRBD1. The CDR3 has 15 residues. Germline V gene sequence: CDR1 SGHRS, CDR2 YFSETQ. CDR3 nucleotides: TGCGCCAGCAGCCCCGAGTCGGACAGGGTCTACGAGCATTACTTC. Translation: CASSPESDRVYEHYF.

This clone was observed at least ten times. The CDR3 coding sequence is TGTGCCAGCACGGGACAAAACAGCACAGATACGCAGTATTTT. The encoded protein is CASTGQNSTDTQYF. This chain links TRBV27 with TRBJ2-3, with TRBD1 as a possible D gene (6 bases). The ends were cut back, 7 bases at V and 0 bases at J, with 11 bases in the middle. Germline V gene sequence: CDR1 MNHEY, CDR2 SMNVEV (reference sequence). The CDR3 has 14 residues.